This passage covers 8 T cell receptor beta chains from one sample sequenced in a study of shared clonotypes between healthy human individuals. Clones were read by immunoSEQ multiplex PCR, and TCRdb kept only the in-frame ones, dropping some. Here the sample spans roughly 2.5 million clones, just over 90% being singletons. The specimen sequenced was naive CD4+ T cells sorted from blood. Subset indicated: CD45RA+ positively selected. Receptor source: a man younger than 30 in good health.

The chain employs TRBV6-1 and TRBJ2-4; 8 positions agree with TRBD2. The CDR3 sequence is 16 residues long. Germline CDR1 is MNHNS and CDR2 is SASEGT. The trim removed 3 bases at V and 0 bases at J, leaving 4 bases unmatched. CDR3 sequence reads: CASSDGGGLAKNIQYF. In DNA, the CDR3 is TGTGCCAGCAGTGACGGGGGGGGGCTAGCCAAAAACATTCAGTACTTC.

J is TRBJ1-2 and V is TRBV6-4; TRBD1 is a possible D gene (6 bases). Between the trimmed V and J ends, which lost 3 bases and 4 bases, there was a span of 15 bases. The germline CDR1 and CDR2 sequences are MRHNA and SNTAGT. The CDR3 loop spans 15 amino acids. The CDR3 DNA reads TGTGCCAGCAGTGAACAGGGAGGACTTGGCTATGGCTACACCTTC. Amino acids: CASSEQGGLGYGYTF.

The V call is TRBV19, the J call TRBJ1-5, with 7 nucleotides matching TRBD1. Germline-derived CDR1 and CDR2 are LNHDA and SQIVND (reference sequence). The CDR3 contains 15 residues. V was clipped by 5 bases and J by 0 bases; unmatched bases: 4. The CDR3 sequence is CASSGGQYSNQPQHF. DNA for the CDR3: TGTGCCAGTAGTGGGGGACAGTATAGCAATCAGCCCCAGCATTTT.

This clone was detected a few times. The junction shows a germline mismatch at one end, possibly a read error. The rearrangement uses TRBV6-1 and TRBJ1-2, with TRBD1 as a possible D gene (5 bases). This CDR3 comprises 11 residues. CDR1 MNHNS and CDR2 SASEGT come from the germline V gene. In nucleotides, the CDR3 is TGTGCCAGCAGTGAAGGGGGCGGCCTCTCCTTC. Amino acid sequence: CASSEGGGLSF.

This clone has more than one count but fewer than ten. Here the CDR3 reads CASSFGNSPLHF. DNA of the CDR3: TGCGCCAGCAGCTTCGGGAATTCACCCCTCCACTTT. V is TRBV5-1 and J is TRBJ1-6; the D is unclear. The CDR3 is made up of 12 amino acids. Trimming stripped 2 bases from V and 7 bases from J, with 4 bases between. CDR1 is SGHRS, CDR2 YFSETQ, per germline. Full variable domain (rest looked up from reference TRBV5-1 and TRBJ1-6): KAGVTQTPRYLIKTRGQQVTLSCSPISGHRSVSWYQQTPGQGLQFLFEYFSETQRNKGNFPGRFSGRQFSNSRSEMNVSTLELGDSALYLCASSFGNSPLHFGNGTRLTVT.

The chain couples TRBV18 to TRBJ1-1; 8 nucleotides line up with TRBD1. V shed 5 bases, J shed 1 base, and the junction held 6 bases outside the gene matches. CDR3 length equals 15 residues. CDR1 and CDR2 from the germline V gene are KGHSH and LQKENI. This CDR3 is CASSTRQGRNTEAFF. CDR3 in DNA: TGTGCCAGCTCAACCCGACAGGGGCGGAACACTGAAGCTTTCTTT.

The J gene is TRBJ2-3, the V gene TRBV27; 9 nucleotides agree with TRBD1. Germline CDR1 is MNHEY and CDR2 is SMNVEV (reference sequence). This CDR3 has 15 amino acids. J gave up 0 bases and V 11 bases, and 9 bases lay outside the gene matches. The chain's CDR3 is CACQDRGRSTDTQYF. CDR3 coding DNA: TGTGCCTGCCAGGACAGGGGACGGAGCACAGATACGCAGTATTTT.

The chain recombines TRBV5-4 with TRBJ2-1; 10 bases line up with TRBD1. CDR3 size: 16 residues. Per germline, CDR1 SGHNT and CDR2 YYREEE (reference sequence). V lost 3 bases, J lost 2 bases, and 5 bases stayed unmatched. This chain's CDR3 is CASSYNGQGAYNEQFF. In nucleotides, the CDR3 is TGTGCCAGCAGCTATAATGGACAGGGGGCCTACAATGAGCAGTTCTTC.